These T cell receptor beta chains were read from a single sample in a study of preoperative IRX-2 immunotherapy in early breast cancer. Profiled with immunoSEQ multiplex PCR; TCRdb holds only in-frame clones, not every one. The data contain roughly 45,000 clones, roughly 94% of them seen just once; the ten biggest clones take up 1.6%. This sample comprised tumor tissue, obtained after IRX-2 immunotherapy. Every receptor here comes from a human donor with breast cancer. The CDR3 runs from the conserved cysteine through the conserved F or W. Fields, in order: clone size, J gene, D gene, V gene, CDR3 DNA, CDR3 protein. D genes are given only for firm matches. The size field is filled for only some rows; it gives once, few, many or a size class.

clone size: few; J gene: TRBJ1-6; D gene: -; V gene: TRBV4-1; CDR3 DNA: TGCGCCAGCAGCCAAGCGGCGGGTTCACCCCTCCACTTT; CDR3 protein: CASSQAAGSPLHF
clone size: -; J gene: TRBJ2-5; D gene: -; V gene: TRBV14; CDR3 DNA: TGTGCCAGCAGCCCGCGTTGGCGGGGCCCAAAAGAGACCCAGTACTTC; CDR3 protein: CASSPRWRGPKETQYF
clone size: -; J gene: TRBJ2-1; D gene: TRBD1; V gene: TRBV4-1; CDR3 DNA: TGCGCCAGCAGCCAAGGTCCAGGGGGCTACAATGAGCAGTTCTTC; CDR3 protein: CASSQGPGGYNEQFF
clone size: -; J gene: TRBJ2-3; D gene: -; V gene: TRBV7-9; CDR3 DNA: TGTGCCAGCAGCCCAGGGAGAGATACGCAGTATTTT; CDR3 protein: CASSPGRDTQYF
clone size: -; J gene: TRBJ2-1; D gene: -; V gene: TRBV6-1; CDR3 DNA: TGTGCCAGCAGTGAATCGCTCCGGTATGAGCAGTTCTTC; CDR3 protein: CASSESLRYEQFF
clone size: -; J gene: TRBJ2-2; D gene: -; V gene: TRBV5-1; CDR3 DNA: TGCGCCAGCAGCGGCTCCTTTGCCCGGGGTAATTATTACACCGGGGAGCTGTTTTTT; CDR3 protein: CASSGSFARGNYYTGELFF
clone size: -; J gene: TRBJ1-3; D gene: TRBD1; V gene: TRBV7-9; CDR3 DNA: TGTGCCAGCAGACGCGAGAAAAGGACAGGGGAGATATATTTT; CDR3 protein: CASRREKRTGEIYF
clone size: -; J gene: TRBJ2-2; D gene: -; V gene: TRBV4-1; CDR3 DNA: TGCGCCAGCAGCCAAGCCTGGGCGGAGAGGACCGGGGAGCTGTTTTTT; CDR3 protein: CASSQAWAERTGELFF
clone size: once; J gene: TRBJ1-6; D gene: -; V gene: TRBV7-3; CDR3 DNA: TGTGCCAGCAGCTTATCCACAGGGAGGGATTCACCCCTCCACTTT; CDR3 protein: CASSLSTGRDSPLHF
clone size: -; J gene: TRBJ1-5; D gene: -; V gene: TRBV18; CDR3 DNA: TGTGCCAGCTCACCCTGGGAGAATCAGCCCCAGCATTTT; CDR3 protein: CASSPWENQPQHF